Below are 22 T cell receptor beta chains sequenced from a single sample in a study of T cells in Graves' hyperthyroidism and ophthalmopathy. Amplification targeted TCR beta CDR3 regions from RNA transcripts. The study used the HTBI primer set for a first-round RT-PCR of the TCR CDR3. TCRdb used MiXCR to reprocess the multiplex PCR reads, holding one entry per CDR3 protein. The profile shows about 290,000 distinct CDR3 sequences, less than 20% of them singletons. The sample taken for sequencing was blood. The source is a man in his fifties or sixties with Graves' ophthalmopathy.

The gene calls are TRBV6-1 and TRBJ2-4, with 12 bases lining up with TRBD2. CDR3 length equals 18 residues. After removal of 4 bases from V and 1 base from J, the junction contained 8 bases not matched to a gene. CDR1 and CDR2 from the germline V gene are MNHNS and SASEGT. The CDR3 spells CASSVRLAGAGAKNIQYF. The DNA for the CDR3 is TGTGCCAGCAGTGTGCGACTAGCGGGAGCCGGGGCCAAAAACATTCAGTACTTC.

V gene TRBV19 combines with J gene TRBJ1-5; TRBD1 might be the D (5 bases). The CDR3 is made up of 13 amino acids. Germline CDR1 and CDR2: LNHDA and SQIVND (reference sequence). Deletions cut 3 bases from V and 5 bases from J, with 8 bases between. The CDR3: CASSIIGDQPQHF. In nucleotides, the CDR3 is TGTGCCAGTAGTATCATAGGGGATCAGCCCCAGCATTTT.

This sequence joins TRBV7-9 and TRBJ2-2; D not resolved. The germline CDR1 and CDR2 sequences are SEHNR and FQNEAQ (reference sequence). The CDR3 spans 15 residues. Trimming left V 8 bases short and J 2 bases short, with 15 bases between. In DNA form, the CDR3 reads TGTGCCAGCCTAGGCTTCGACTCTAACACCGGGGAGCTGTTTTTT. Its translation: CASLGFDSNTGELFF.

This clonotype came up many times. This sequence joins TRBV3-1 and TRBJ2-5; D uncertain. V was pared by 0 bases and J by 2 bases, with 7 bases between. The CDR3 is made up of 14 amino acids. From germline, CDR1 is LGHDT and CDR2 YNNKEL (reference sequence). The CDR3 spells CASSQDGRQETQYF. DNA for the CDR3: TGTGCCAGCAGCCAAGACGGCAGGCAAGAGACCCAGTACTTC.

This clonotype has a count of ten or more. J is TRBJ2-3 and V is TRBV28; a possible D gene is TRBD2 (6 bases). This CDR3 is 16 amino acids long. The ends were cut back, 1 base at V and 2 bases at J, with 13 bases in the middle. Germline values: CDR1 MDHEN, CDR2 SYDVKM. The CDR3 nucleotides read TGTGCCAGCAGTTTATTGGGCGGGGCCCCCACAGATACGCAGTATTTT. It encodes CASSLLGGAPTDTQYF.

This clonotype has at least ten counts. The gene calls are TRBV5-5 and TRBJ1-5; D gene ambiguous. The CDR3 sequence is 15 residues long. Germline values: CDR1 SGHKS, CDR2 YYEKEE (reference sequence). V was trimmed by 0 bases and J by 0 bases, leaving 7 bases between them. The CDR3 region is CASSLVPNSNQPQHF. The CDR3 DNA reads as TGTGCCAGCAGCTTGGTTCCAAATAGCAATCAGCCCCAGCATTTT.

About this clonotype: A much larger clone differs by one base, so this may be a read error. The V call is TRBV27, the J call TRBJ2-1; 7 nucleotides match TRBD2. The CDR3 totals 16 residues. Germline V CDR1 and CDR2: MNHEY, SMNVEV (reference sequence). In DNA form, the CDR3 reads TGTGCCGGCAGTCCCCTGAGGGCGGGAGTGCTTGATGAGCAGTTCTTC. It encodes CAGSPLRAGVLDEQFF.

The rearrangement links TRBV5-1 to TRBJ1-1, with D maybe TRBD1 (6 bases). The CDR3 is 14 amino acids. Germline loops: CDR1 SGHRS, CDR2 YFSETQ. V was cut by 5 bases and J by 0 bases, with 11 bases left in between. CDR3 loop: CASREGVMNTEAFF. CDR3 sequence (DNA): TGCGCCAGCAGGGAGGGGGTCATGAACACTGAAGCTTTCTTT.

This clonotype was detected only a few times. The V gene is TRBV20-1, the J gene TRBJ2-1, with D perhaps matching TRBD2 (6 bases). Germline V CDR1 and CDR2: DFQATT, SNEGSKA (reference sequence). CDR3 length: 15 amino acids. Trimming shortened V by 5 bases and J by 0 bases, and 14 bases separated the two germline ends. The CDR3 sequence is CSARLGRDSYNEQFF. The CDR3 nucleotides read TGCAGTGCTCGCCTCGGGAGAGACTCCTACAATGAGCAGTTCTTC.

CDR3 sequence reads: CASSSSLDLAGSYTEAFF. DNA of the CDR3: TGTGCCAGCAGCTCCTCCCTCGACCTCGCGGGCTCTTACACTGAAGCTTTCTTT. The rearrangement links TRBV7-2 to TRBJ1-1; no firm D call. The CDR3 totals 18 residues. Trimming shortened V by 4 bases and J by 3 bases, and 24 bases separated the two germline ends. Germline assignment: CDR1 SGHTA and CDR2 FQGNSA.

Only a few counts were recorded for this clonotype. Relative to the germline gene, one junction end is altered; a read error may explain this. This chain joins TRBV5-1 and TRBJ1-1; D remains ambiguous. The germline V gene encodes CDR1 SGHRS and CDR2 YFSETQ. This CDR3 is 13 amino acids long. In nucleotides, the CDR3 is TGCGCCAGCAGCTTGGGGGGAAGCACTGGAGCTTTCTTT. It translates to CASSLGGSTGAFF.

V is TRBV7-9 and J is TRBJ2-1; 9 bases agree with TRBD2. CDR1 is SEHNR, CDR2 FQNEAQ, per germline (reference sequence). V was pared by 2 bases and J by 0 bases, with 8 bases of the junction left unmatched. CDR3 length equals 18 residues. The CDR3 here is CASSLSAGGRSSYNEQFF. CDR3 DNA: TGTGCCAGCAGCTTATCGGCGGGAGGGCGGAGCTCCTACAATGAGCAGTTCTTC.

This clonotype was seen more than once but under ten times. This chain uses TRBV24-1 with TRBJ2-1, with 7 nucleotides matching TRBD1. This CDR3 contains 16 residues. Germline CDR1 KGHDR, CDR2 SFDVKD. J lost 8 bases, V lost 2 bases, and 11 bases had no gene match. CDR3 region: CATSDSRQGGKDEQFF. The CDR3 DNA reads TGTGCCACCAGTGATTCTCGACAGGGTGGAAAGGATGAGCAGTTCTTC.

This clonotype was seen ten or more times. The chain links TRBV28 to TRBJ2-1; TRBD2 matches at 7 bases. CDR1 MDHEN and CDR2 SYDVKM come from the germline V gene. The CDR3 is made up of 14 amino acids. J gave up 6 bases and V 3 bases, and 5 bases lay outside the gene matches. The CDR3: CASSFKRGANEQFF. The CDR3 DNA reads as TGTGCCAGCAGTTTTAAGCGGGGAGCCAATGAGCAGTTCTTC.

The chain links TRBV5-4 to TRBJ2-5, with TRBD2 matching 11 bases. The J segment lost 1 base and the V segment lost 0 bases, leaving 2 bases of the junction unmatched. The germline V gene encodes CDR1 SGHNT and CDR2 YYREEE (reference sequence). The CDR3 has 16 amino acids. CDR3 nucleotides: TGTGCCAGCAGCTTGGGGACTAGCGGGTTCCAAGAGACCCAGTACTTC. Protein: CASSLGTSGFQETQYF.

The sample holds many counts of this clonotype. The chain links TRBV5-1 to TRBJ1-5; 9 nucleotides align to TRBD1. This CDR3 is built from 15 residues. From germline, CDR1 is SGHRS and CDR2 YFSETQ. J lost 6 bases, V lost 3 bases, and 7 bases had no gene match. CDR3 amino acids: CASSSTGGASQPQHF. DNA of the CDR3: TGCGCCAGCAGCTCCACAGGGGGCGCAAGTCAGCCCCAGCATTTT.

Here the CDR3 reads CASATGKGYEQYF. The CDR3 bases are TGTGCCAGCGCAACAGGGAAGGGATACGAGCAGTACTTC. J is TRBJ2-7 and V is TRBV12-3 or TRBV12-4, with a weak D call TRBD1 (6 bases). V was cut by 8 bases and J by 4 bases, with 15 bases left in between. The CDR3 extends over 13 amino acids.

The chain links TRBV20-1 to TRBJ2-5; D possibly corresponds to TRBD2 (6 bases). The CDR3 has 15 residues. Germline V gene sequence: CDR1 DFQATT, CDR2 SNEGSKA (reference sequence). Trimming cost V 0 bases and J 3 bases, with 14 bases left between them. The CDR3 region is CSARDWRVGKETQYF. The CDR3 DNA reads TGCAGTGCTAGAGATTGGAGGGTCGGAAAAGAGACCCAGTACTTC.

This clonotype was picked up many times. The gene calls are TRBV20-1 and TRBJ2-7; TRBD2 might be the D (5 bases). The germline CDR1 and CDR2 sequences are DFQATT and SNEGSKA (reference sequence). The CDR3 spans 13 residues. V was pared by 3 bases and J by 1 base, with 10 bases between. The DNA for the CDR3 is TGCAGTGCTAGCCCCGGGGTTTCCTACGAGCAGTACTTC. Its protein product is CSASPGVSYEQYF.

This clonotype was recorded a few times. The rearrangement links TRBV7-3 to TRBJ1-4, with D perhaps TRBD1 (5 bases). Germline V lookup: CDR1 SGHTA, CDR2 FQGTGA. This CDR3 region has 13 residues. V gave up 3 bases and J gave up 7 bases, with 9 bases separating them. CDR3 residues: CASSFRAGEKLFF. CDR3 DNA: TGTGCCAGCAGCTTCAGGGCCGGTGAAAAACTGTTTTTT.

This clonotype occurred many times. The chain employs TRBV3-1 and TRBJ2-1; tentative D call: TRBD2 (5 bases). Trimming cost V 8 bases and J 4 bases, with 9 bases left between them. This CDR3 contains 12 residues. Germline loops: CDR1 LGHDT, CDR2 YNNKEL (reference sequence). In DNA, the CDR3 is TGTGCCAGCGGAGGAAAGTACAATGAGCAGTTCTTC. It codes for CASGGKYNEQFF.

This clonotype was counted ten times or more. J is TRBJ1-5 and V is TRBV5-5; 7 bases are shared with TRBD1. Germline V gene sequence: CDR1 SGHKS, CDR2 YYEKEE (reference sequence). V lost 4 bases to trimming and J lost 2 bases; unmatched junction nucleotides: 6. There are 15 residues in the CDR3. The CDR3 DNA is TGTGCCAGCAGCACTTACACAGGGGGCAATCAGCCCCAGCATTTT. It encodes CASSTYTGGNQPQHF.